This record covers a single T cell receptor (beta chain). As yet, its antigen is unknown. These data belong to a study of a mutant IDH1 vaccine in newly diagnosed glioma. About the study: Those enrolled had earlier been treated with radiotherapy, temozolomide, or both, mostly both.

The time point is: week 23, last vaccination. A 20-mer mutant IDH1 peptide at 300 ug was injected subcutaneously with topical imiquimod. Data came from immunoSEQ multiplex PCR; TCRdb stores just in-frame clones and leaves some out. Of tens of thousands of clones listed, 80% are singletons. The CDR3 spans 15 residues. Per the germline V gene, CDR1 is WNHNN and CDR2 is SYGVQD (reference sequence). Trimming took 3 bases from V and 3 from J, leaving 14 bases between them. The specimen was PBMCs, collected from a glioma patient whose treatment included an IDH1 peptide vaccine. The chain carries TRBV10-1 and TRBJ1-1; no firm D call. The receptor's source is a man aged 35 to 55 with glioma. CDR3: CASSDPGLGDTEAFF. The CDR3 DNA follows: TGCGCCAGCAGTGATCCTGGTCTCGGGGACACTGAAGCTTTCTTT.